This T cell receptor beta chain was captured in a study of spatial heterogeneity in lung cancer. Across the study: The library had UMIs, and each TCR and UMI pair averaged more than ten raw reads.

Points on this clonotype: Its target is not known. This beta chain represents an off-target read in a library built for alpha chains; its size is of limited meaning.

Time point meaning: sample taken at primary tumor resection. No cell sorting; template was whole RNA from tumor, lung tissue or PBMC. MiXCR, run by TCRdb on the 5' RACE reads, gives a single entry per CDR3 protein. The data show about 9,800 distinct CDR3 sequences, about 53% seen once. Broader study findings: Tumor T cells had an estimated coverage that came to 7% to 8% for alpha chains and less than 15% for beta chains. The study found that expanded intratumoral alpha and beta TCR counts tracked tumor mutation counts.

Germline loops: CDR1 SGHRS, CDR2 YFSETQ. The CDR3 covers 16 residues. Trimming stripped 4 bases from V and 0 bases from J, with 14 bases between. This TCR was recovered from a female donor with early-stage non-small cell lung cancer. Specimen: lung tumor tissue, collected at surgery. V and J are TRBV5-1 and TRBJ1-5; D is possibly TRBD1 (5 bases). In nucleotides, the CDR3 is TGCGCCAGCAGCGGACGGACAACCTATAGCAATCAGCCCCAGCATTTT. Its translation is CASSGRTTYSNQPQHF.